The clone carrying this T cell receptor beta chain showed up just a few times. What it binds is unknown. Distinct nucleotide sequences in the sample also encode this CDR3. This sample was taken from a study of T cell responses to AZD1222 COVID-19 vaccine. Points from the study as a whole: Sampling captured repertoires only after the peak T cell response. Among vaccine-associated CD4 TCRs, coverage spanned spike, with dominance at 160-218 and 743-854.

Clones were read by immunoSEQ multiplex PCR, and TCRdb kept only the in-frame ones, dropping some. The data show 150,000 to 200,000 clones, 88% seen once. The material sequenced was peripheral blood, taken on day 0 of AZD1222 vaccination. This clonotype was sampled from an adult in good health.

The CDR3 loop reads CASSPPDRYYGYTF. Here the CDR3 DNA reads TGTGCCAGCTCACCTCCAGACAGGTACTATGGCTACACCTTC. The V gene is TRBV18, the J gene TRBJ1-2, with D perhaps TRBD1 (6 bases). CDR3 length: 14 residues. Trimming shortened V by 3 bases and J by 3 bases, and 11 bases separated the two germline ends. Germline loops: CDR1 KGHSH, CDR2 LQKENI.